This TCR beta chain was observed in a study of identical twins. This clonotype has more than one count but fewer than ten. CDR1 and CDR2 from the germline V gene are MNHNS and SASEGT. The CDR3 covers 12 residues. V lost 8 bases to trimming and J lost 2 bases, with 9 bases between them. TCRdb processed the 5' RACE reads anew with MiXCR; each CDR3 protein has one entry. This sample carries a few hundred thousand distinct CDR3 sequences, about 12% of them seen once, and the ten largest clones take just over 7%. These data were likewise used in another study, on yellow fever vaccine responses in identical twins. Turning to that study: The authors reported partly convergent, partly personalized vaccine responses in identical twins.

The V call is TRBV6-1, the J call TRBJ1-2, with D unclear. Sequenced sample: CD8+ T cells sorted from blood. This receptor was identified in a woman aged 18 to 35 in good health. The CDR3 sequence: CASWVWNYGYTF. The CDR3 region has the DNA TGTGCCAGCTGGGTATGGAACTATGGCTACACCTTC.